These T cell receptor beta chains were read from a single sample in a study of blood T cells in healthy people across ages. TCRdb itself ran the 5' RACE reads through MiXCR, one entry per CDR3 protein. The sample carries more than 650,000 distinct CDR3 sequences, about 20% recorded once. The sequenced material came from blood. The receptors stem from a man between 65 and 85 years old in good health. CDR3s include the opening cysteine and the closing phenylalanine or tryptophan.

v_call,j_call,cdr3_aa
TRBV5-1,NA,CASSPAKPGNEQFF
TRBV10-3,TRBJ1-2,CAISEQVRGYTF
TRBV9,TRBJ2-1,CASRKGNEQFF
TRBV20-1,TRBJ2-1,CSARPPGNEQFF
TRBV12-3/TRBV12-4,TRBJ1-5,CASSPNLSNQPQHF
TRBV7-8,TRBJ2-1,CASSQSSGRKYEQFF
TRBV6-1,TRBJ1-2,CASSRGPYGYTF
TRBV7-9,TRBJ1-1,CASSFGALLNTEAFF
TRBV7-8,TRBJ1-4,CASSFGQGKGNEKLFF
TRBV28,TRBJ2-7,CASSGNEQYF
TRBV4-1,TRBJ1-2,CASSQEGQLGYGYTF
TRBV7-9,TRBJ1-5,CASSQRGSYNQPQHF
TRBV7-9,TRBJ2-3,CASSEGLAGGVDTQYF
TRBV11-2,TRBJ2-5,CASSEPWGETQYF
TRBV19,TRBJ1-1,CASSFSETGTANTEAFF
TRBV11-2,TRBJ2-3,CASSLRTDRVSDTQYF
TRBV12-3/TRBV12-4,TRBJ2-3,CASSSPRRADTQYF
TRBV7-2,TRBJ1-2,CASSLGGGSNHGYTF
TRBV12-5,TRBJ1-2,CASGTRPGTQDGYTF
TRBV18,TRBJ2-3,CASSPGTSGNTDTQYF
TRBV29-1,TRBJ2-2,CSVAFSGNIGELFF
TRBV6-2/TRBV6-3,TRBJ2-7,CASSYEYTASYEQYF
TRBV18,TRBJ2-1,CASSPNLGPEQFF